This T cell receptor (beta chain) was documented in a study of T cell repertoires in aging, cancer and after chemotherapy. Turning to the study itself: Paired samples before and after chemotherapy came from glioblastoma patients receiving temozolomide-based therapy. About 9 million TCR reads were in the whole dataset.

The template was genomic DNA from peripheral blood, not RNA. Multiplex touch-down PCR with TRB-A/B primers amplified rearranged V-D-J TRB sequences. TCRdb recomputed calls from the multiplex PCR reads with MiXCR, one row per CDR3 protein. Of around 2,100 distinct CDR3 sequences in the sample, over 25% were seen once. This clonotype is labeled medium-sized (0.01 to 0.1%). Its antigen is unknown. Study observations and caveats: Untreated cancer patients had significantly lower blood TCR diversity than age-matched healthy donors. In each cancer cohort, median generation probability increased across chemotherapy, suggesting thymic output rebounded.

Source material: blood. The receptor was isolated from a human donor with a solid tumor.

In DNA form, the CDR3 reads TGTGCCAGCAGCTTAGGCAGCTTAAGCACAGATACGCAGTATTTT. Encoded protein: CASSLGSLSTDTQYF. The chain carries TRBV7-9 and TRBJ2-3, with D uncertain. The CDR3 length is 15 residues. CDR1 SEHNR and CDR2 FQNEAQ come from the germline V gene (reference sequence). Trimming pared 1 base from V and 0 bases from J, leaving 8 bases between.